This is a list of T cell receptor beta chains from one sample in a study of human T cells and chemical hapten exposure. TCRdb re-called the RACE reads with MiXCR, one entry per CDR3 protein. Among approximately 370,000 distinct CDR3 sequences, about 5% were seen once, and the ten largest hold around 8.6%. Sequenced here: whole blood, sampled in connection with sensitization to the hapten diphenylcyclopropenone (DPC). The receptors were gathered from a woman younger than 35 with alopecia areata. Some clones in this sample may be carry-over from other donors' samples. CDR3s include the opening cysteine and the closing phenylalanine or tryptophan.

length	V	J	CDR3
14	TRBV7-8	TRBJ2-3	CASLNWGSTDTQYF
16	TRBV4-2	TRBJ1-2	CASSQGTSGTGPGYTF
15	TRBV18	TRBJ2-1	CASSPAGQQYNEQFF
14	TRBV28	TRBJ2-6	CASIHSSGANVLTF
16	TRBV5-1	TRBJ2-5	CASSLAGGGPGETQYF
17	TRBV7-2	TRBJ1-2	CASSSNIKTQGARGYTF
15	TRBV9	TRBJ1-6	CASSVADLPRSPLHF
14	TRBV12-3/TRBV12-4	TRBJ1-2	CASSSITGPYGYTF
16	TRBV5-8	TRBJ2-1	CASSLFAGKAYNEQFF
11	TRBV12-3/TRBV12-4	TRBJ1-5	CASSLKQPQHF
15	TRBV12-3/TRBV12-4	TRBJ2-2	CASSDRTALTGELFF
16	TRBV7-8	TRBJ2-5	CASRPNPTGFEETQYF
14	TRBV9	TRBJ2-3	CASSASGSSDTQYF
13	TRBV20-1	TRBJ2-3	CSACPQGADTQYF
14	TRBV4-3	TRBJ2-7	CASSQAASRDRGHF
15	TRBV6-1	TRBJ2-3	CASSERTESTDTQYF
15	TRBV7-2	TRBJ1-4	CASSLEAALNEKLFF
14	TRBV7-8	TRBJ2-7	CASSLRGQVYEQYF
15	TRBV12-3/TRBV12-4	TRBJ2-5	CASSLGLPEAETQYF
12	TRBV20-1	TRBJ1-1	CSAAGRDTEAFF
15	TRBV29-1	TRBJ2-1	CSVEKVLAPDNEQFF
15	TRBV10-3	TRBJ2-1	CAISTGTGAPNEQFF
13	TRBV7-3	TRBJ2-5	CASSFRPSGTQYF
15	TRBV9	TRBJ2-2	CASSAGTSATGELFF
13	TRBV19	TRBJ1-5	CASSPGLNQPQHF
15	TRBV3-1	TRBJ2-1	CASSQELGQNRRQFF
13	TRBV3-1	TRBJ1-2	CASSQQGASGYTF
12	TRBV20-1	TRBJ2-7	CSASDRYYEQYF
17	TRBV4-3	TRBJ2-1	CASSPSGLAEMYNEQFF
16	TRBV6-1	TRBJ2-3	CASSGNSGGLTDTQYF
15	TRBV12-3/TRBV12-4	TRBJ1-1	CASSPLGSMNTEAFF
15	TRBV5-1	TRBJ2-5	CASSLDYGPGETQYF
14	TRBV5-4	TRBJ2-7	CASSLGGDDYEQYF
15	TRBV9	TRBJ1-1	CASSPVPGQLTEAFF
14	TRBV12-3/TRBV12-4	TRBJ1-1	CASSPGVQGTEAFF
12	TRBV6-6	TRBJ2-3	CASGPSTDTQYF
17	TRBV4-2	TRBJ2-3	CASSHVQSGAGTDTQYF
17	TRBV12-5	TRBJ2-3	CASGLGTGGGSTDTQYF
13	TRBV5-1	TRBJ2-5	CASGTDPQETQYF
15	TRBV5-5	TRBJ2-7	CASSLVPGTNYEQYF
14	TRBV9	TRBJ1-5	CASSPLSGGQPQHF
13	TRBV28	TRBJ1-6	CASKPGQGSPLHF
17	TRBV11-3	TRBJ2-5	CASSLHGDRGLKETQYF
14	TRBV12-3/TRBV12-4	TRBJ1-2	CASSFGTGSRGYTF
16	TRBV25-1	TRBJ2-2	CASSRTSGGYSGELFF
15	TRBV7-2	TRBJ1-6	CASSLGKGMNSPLHF
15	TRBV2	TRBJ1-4	CASSEARRTSEKLFF
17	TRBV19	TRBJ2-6	CASSSHGRAPGANVLTF
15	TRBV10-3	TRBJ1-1	CAISESQGSNTEAFF
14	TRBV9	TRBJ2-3	CASSSGLAGDTQYF
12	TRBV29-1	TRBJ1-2	CSVAPGAYGYTF
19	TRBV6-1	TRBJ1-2	CASSEALGPLGRANYGYTF
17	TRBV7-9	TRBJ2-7	CASSPRMGGQRAYEQYF
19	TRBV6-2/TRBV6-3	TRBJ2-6	CASSFLGTGLISGANVLTF
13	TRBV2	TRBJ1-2	CASSENRYAGYTF